Detailed here is one T cell receptor (beta chain). Enrolment of Seattle patients took place during active infection, and they were followed longitudinally. The sample is drawn from a study of blood T cell repertoires in COVID-19. Study information: Nucleic acid was either cDNA or gDNA, and it came from T cells, B-cell-depleted T cells, or PBMCs.

V lost 1 base and J 5 bases, leaving 12 bases between the germline ends. This CDR3 is built from 15 residues. The germline gives CDR1 LGHNA, CDR2 YSLEER. In the original workflow: The authors estimated nucleated cell counts from reference gene primer amplification. The protocol was immunoSEQ multiplex PCR, while the TCRdb copy is restricted to in-frame clones and leaves out a portion. For V, J and clone size, that table is used; D and trimming come from the DNA. There are approximately 290,000 clones in the sample; around 82% occur only once, and approximately 15% lies in the top ten. This receptor was taken from an older person with COVID-19, enrolled during active disease. The chain combines TRBV4-3 with TRBJ2-4; tentative D call: TRBD1 (7 bases). The sequenced material came from peripheral blood. CDR3 loop: CASSQVSRGENIQYF. The CDR3 DNA follows: TGCGCCAGCAGCCAAGTGTCCAGGGGGGAAAACATTCAGTACTTC.